This T cell receptor beta chain was recovered during a study of control samples from healthy donors and cancer patients. Produced via immunoSEQ multiplex PCR; TCRdb's table is partial and in-frame only. The sample lists around 95,000 clones, around 81% occurring once. V was cut by 3 bases and J by 0 bases, with 9 bases left in between. Germline V gene data show CDR1 as KGHSH and CDR2 as LQKENI. The CDR3 is 15 amino acids. This sequence originates from a young man in good health. The V gene is TRBV18, the J gene TRBJ2-1, with no clear D. Input material: blood. This CDR3 reads CASSPPTGSYNEQFF. CDR3 DNA: TGTGCCAGCTCACCTCCCACTGGCTCCTACAATGAGCAGTTCTTC.